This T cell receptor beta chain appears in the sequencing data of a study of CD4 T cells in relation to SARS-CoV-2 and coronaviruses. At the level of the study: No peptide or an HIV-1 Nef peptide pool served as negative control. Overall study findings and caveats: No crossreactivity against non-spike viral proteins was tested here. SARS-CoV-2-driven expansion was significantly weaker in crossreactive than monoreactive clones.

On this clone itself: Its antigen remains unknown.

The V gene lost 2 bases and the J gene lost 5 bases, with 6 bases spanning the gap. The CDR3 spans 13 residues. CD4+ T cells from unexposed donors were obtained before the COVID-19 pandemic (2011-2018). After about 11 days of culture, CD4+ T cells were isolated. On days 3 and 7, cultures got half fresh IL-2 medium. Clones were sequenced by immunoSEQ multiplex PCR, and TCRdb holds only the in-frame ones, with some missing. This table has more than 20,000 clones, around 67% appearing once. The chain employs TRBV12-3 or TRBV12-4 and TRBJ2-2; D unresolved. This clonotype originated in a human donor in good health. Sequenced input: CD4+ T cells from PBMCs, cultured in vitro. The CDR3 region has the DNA TGTGCCAGCAGTTTATTAGGGACCGGGGAGCTGTTTTTT. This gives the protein CASSLLGTGELFF.